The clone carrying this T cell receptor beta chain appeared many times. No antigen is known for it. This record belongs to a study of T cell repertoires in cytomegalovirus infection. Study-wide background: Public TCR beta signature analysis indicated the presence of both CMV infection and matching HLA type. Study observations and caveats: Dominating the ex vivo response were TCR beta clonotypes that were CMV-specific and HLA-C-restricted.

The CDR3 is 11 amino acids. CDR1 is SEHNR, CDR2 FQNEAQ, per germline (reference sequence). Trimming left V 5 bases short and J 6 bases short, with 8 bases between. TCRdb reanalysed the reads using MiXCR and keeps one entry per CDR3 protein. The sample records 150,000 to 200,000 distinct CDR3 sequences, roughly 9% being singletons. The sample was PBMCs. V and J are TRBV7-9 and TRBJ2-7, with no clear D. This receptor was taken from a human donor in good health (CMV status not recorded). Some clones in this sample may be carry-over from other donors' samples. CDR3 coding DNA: TGTGCCAGCAGCCCTAGATCCGAGCAGTACTTC. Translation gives CASSPRSEQYF.